This T cell receptor beta chain was captured in a study of STAT5B mutations in CD4+ large granular lymphocyte leukemia. Some clones are missing from TCRdb's copy, which holds only in-frame ones; the method was immunoSEQ multiplex PCR. This sample has approximately 30,000 clones, with 65% to 75% found just once. CDR1 and CDR2 (germline): SGHTA, FQGNSA. Losses at the gene ends were 5 bases for V and 6 bases for J; bases not matched to a gene: 7. CDR3 length: 15 amino acids. The rearrangement uses TRBV7-2 and TRBJ2-1; 10 bases fit TRBD1. This clonotype was obtained from a human donor in good health. The sample was CD4+ T cells from blood buffy coats. In DNA, the CDR3 is TGTGCCAGCAGCCCATGGGACAGGGGCGGCAATGAGCAGTTCTTC. It yields the protein CASSPWDRGGNEQFF. Full variable domain (missing parts from reference TRBV7-2 and TRBJ2-1): GAGVSQSPSNKVTEKGKDVELRCDPISGHTALYWYRQSLGQGLEFLIYFQGNSAPDKSGLPSDRFSAERTGGSVSTLTIQRTQQEDSAVYLCASSPWDRGGNEQFFGPGTRLTVL.